This note documents a single T cell receptor (beta chain) sequence. Antigen unknown. This specimen belongs to a study of cytomegalovirus exposure and HLA in healthy donors. General study findings and limits: With DRB1 most and HLA-C fewest, TCR association rates differed between HLA loci in a later analysis. More clonal expansion characterized HLA-associated TCR beta chains than equally common others in a later analysis. According to reports, the classifier identified cytomegalovirus status with high specificity and sensitivity.

Both 60 Vbeta primers and 13 Jbeta primers went into the PCR. TCRdb keeps only in-frame clones here, not all; method: immunoSEQ multiplex PCR. This table holds 100,000 to 150,000 clones, roughly 9.6% found once. The donors (healthy individuals) were bone marrow donors. Source material: PBMCs. The source is a woman in her forties in good health and CMV-seropositive.

CDR3: CASSLDWNTEAFF. DNA for the CDR3: TGCGCCAGCAGCCTAGACTGGAACACTGAAGCTTTCTTT. The rearrangement links TRBV4-3 to TRBJ1-1; no clear D gene. V was cut by 4 bases and J by 1 base, with 7 bases left in between. CDR1 LGHNA and CDR2 YSLEER come from the germline V gene. The CDR3 runs to 13 residues.